This T cell receptor (beta chain) was found in a study of T cells in Graves' hyperthyroidism and ophthalmopathy. Study context: Peripheral blood was acquired at first diagnosis, ahead of any therapy whatsoever.

Criteria for exclusion of patients were uncontrolled infection, other autoimmune disease, pregnancy or lactation. This clonotype was counted many times. RNA transcripts yielded amplified TCR beta CDR3 regions. An initial round of RT-PCR targeting the TCR CDR3 relied on the HTBI primer set. Each CDR3 protein is one row after TCRdb ran MiXCR on the multiplex PCR reads. The sample yields roughly 700,000 distinct CDR3 sequences, 14% seen once. The TCR sequence derives from a young woman with Graves' hyperthyroidism. Sequencing was done on a sample of blood.

In DNA, the CDR3 is TGTGCCAGCAACTCTAGAACTCTAGCGACCCCCACAGATACGCAGTATTTT. Residues: CASNSRTLATPTDTQYF. V gene TRBV7-8 combines with J gene TRBJ2-3; D might be TRBD2 (6 bases). This CDR3 spans 17 amino acids. V was shortened by 7 bases and J by 2 bases, with 22 bases between the two germline ends. Germline V gene sequence: CDR1 SGHVS, CDR2 FQNEAQ.